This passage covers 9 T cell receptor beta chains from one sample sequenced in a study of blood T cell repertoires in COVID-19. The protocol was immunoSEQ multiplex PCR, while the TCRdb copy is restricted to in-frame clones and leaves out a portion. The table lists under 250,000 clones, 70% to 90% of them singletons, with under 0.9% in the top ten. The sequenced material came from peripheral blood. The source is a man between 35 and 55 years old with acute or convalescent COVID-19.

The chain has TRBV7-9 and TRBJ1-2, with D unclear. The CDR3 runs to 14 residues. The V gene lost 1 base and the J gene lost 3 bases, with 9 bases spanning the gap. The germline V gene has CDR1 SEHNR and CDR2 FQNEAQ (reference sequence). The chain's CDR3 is CASSLGLGDYGYTF. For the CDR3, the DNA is TGTGCCAGCAGCTTAGGTCTAGGAGACTATGGCTACACCTTC. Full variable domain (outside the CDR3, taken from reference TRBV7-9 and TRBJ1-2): DTGVSQNPRHKITKRGQNVTFRCDPISEHNRLYWYRQTLGQGPEFLTYFQNEAQLEKSRLLSDRFSAERPKGSFSTLEIQRTEQGDSAMYLCASSLGLGDYGYTFGSGTRLTVV.

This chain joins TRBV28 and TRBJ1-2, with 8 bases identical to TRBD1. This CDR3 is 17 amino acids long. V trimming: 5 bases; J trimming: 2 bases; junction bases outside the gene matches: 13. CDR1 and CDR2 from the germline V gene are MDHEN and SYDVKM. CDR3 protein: CASSHRQGKAPNYGYTF. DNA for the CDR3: TGTGCCAGCAGTCACCGACAGGGGAAAGCGCCCAACTATGGCTACACCTTC.

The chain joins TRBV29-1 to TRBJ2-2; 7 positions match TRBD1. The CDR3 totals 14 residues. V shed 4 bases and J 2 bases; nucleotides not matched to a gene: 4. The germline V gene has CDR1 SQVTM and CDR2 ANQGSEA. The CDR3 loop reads CSVGQGTNTGELFF. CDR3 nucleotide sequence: TGCAGCGTTGGACAGGGAACCAACACCGGGGAGCTGTTTTTT.

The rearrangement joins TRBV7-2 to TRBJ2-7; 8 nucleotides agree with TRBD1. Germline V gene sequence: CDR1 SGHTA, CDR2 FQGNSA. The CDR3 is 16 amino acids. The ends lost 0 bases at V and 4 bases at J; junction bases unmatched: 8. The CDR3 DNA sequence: TGTGCCAGCAGCTTAGCGGGCTCAGGGGGCGGGTACGAGCAGTACTTC. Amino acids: CASSLAGSGGGYEQYF.

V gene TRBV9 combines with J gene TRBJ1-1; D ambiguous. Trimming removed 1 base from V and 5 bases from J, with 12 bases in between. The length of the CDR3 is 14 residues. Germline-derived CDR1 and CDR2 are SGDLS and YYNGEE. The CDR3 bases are TGTGCCAGCAGCGTAAACACCCGAGGTACTGAAGCTTTCTTT. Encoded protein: CASSVNTRGTEAFF.

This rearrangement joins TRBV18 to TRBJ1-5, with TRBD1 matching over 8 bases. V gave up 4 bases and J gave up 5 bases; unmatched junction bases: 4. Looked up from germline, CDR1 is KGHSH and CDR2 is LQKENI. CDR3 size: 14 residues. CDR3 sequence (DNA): TGTGCCAGCTCACTCGACAGGGGAGATCAGCCCCAGCATTTT. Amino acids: CASSLDRGDQPQHF. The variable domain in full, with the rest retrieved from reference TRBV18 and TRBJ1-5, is NAGVMQNPRHLVRRRGQEARLRCSPMKGHSHVYWYRQLPEEGLKFMVYLQKENIIDESGMPKERFSAEFPKEGPSILRIQQVVRGDSAAYFCASSLDRGDQPQHFGDGTRLSIL.

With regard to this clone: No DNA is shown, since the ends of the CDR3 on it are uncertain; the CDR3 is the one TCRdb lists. CDR3 in amino acids: CASSSSGDEQYF. The chain couples TRBV27 to TRBJ2-7; TRBD2 is the table's D call, not checked against the DNA. Ends included, the CDR3 has 12 residues. Looked up from germline, CDR1 is MNHEY and CDR2 is SMNVEV (reference sequence).

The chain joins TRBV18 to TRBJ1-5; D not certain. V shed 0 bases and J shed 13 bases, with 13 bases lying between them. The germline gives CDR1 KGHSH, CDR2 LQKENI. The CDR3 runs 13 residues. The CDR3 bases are TGTGCCAGCTCACCACCGGAGGGCAGTAATCAGCATTTT. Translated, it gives CASSPPEGSNQHF.

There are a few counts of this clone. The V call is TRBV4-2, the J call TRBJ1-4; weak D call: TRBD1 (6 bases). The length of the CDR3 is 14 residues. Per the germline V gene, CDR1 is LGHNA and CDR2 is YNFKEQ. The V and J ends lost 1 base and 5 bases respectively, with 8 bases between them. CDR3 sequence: CASSQATGNEKLFF. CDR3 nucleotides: TGTGCCAGCAGCCAAGCCACAGGGAATGAAAAACTGTTTTTT.